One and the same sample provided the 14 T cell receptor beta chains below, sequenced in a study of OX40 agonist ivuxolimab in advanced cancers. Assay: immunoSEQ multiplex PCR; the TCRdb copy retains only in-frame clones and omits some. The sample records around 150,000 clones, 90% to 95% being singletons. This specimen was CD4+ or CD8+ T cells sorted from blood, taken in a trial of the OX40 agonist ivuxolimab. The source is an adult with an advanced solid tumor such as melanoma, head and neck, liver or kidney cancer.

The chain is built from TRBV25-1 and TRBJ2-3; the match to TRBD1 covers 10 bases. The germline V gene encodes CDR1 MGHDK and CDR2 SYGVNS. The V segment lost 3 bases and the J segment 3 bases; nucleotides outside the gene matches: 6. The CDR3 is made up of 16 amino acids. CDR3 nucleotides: TGTGCCAGCAGTGACTCCGGGACAGGGGATACAGATACGCAGTATTTT. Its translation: CASSDSGTGDTDTQYF. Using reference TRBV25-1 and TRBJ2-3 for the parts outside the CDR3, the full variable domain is EADIYQTPRYLVIGTGKKITLECSQTMGHDKMYWYQQDPGMELHLIHYSYGVNSTEKGDLSSESTVSRIRTEHFPLTLESARPSHTSQYLCASSDSGTGDTDTQYFGPGTRLTVL.

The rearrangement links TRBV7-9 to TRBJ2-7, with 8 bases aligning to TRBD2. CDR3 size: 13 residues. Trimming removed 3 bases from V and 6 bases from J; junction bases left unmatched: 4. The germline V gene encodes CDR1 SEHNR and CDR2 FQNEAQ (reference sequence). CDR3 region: CASSLTRGGEQYF. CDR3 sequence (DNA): TGTGCCAGCAGCTTGACCCGGGGGGGCGAGCAGTACTTC.

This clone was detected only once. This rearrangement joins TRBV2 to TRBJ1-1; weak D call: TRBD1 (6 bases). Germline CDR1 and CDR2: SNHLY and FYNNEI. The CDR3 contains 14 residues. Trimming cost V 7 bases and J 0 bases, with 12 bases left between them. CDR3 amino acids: CASIQGTLNTEAFF. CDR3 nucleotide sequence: TGTGCCAGCATTCAGGGGACTTTGAACACTGAAGCTTTCTTT.

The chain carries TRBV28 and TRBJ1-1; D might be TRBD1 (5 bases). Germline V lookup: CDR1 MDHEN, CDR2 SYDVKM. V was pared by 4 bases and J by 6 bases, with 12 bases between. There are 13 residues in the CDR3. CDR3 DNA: TGTGCCAGCAGTTCGCCCCAGGGAGCTGAAGCTTTCTTT. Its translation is CASSSPQGAEAFF.

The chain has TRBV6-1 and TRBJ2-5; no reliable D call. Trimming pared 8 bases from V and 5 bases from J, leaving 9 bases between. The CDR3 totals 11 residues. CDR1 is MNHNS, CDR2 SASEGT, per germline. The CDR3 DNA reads TGTGCCAGCCTGAATTGGGAGACCCAGTACTTC. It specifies CASLNWETQYF.

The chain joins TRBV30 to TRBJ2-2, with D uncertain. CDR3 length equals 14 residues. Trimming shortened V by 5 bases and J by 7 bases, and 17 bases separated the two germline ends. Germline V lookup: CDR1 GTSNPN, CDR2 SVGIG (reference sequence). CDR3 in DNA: TGTGCCTGGGGTCCCGAAGGGCGACACGGGGAGCTGTTTTTT. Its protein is CAWGPEGRHGELFF.

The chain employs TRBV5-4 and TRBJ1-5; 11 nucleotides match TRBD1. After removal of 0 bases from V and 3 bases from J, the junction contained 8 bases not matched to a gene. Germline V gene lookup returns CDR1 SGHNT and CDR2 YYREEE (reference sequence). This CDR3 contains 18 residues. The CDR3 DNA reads TGTGCCAGCAGCTTGGCTGCCCGGGACAGGGGGATCAATCAGCCCCAGCATTTT. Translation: CASSLAARDRGINQPQHF.

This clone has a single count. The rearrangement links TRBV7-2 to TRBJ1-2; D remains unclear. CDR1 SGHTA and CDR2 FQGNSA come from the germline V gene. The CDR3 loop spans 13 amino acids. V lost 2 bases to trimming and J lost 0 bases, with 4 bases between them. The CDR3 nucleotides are TGTGCCAGCAGCTTAACCACTAACTATGGCTACACCTTC. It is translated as CASSLTTNYGYTF.

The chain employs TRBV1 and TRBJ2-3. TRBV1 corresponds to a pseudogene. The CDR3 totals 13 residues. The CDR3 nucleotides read TGCACCTGGGGGGCTAGGGACACAGATACGCAGTATTTT. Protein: CTWGARDTDTQYF.

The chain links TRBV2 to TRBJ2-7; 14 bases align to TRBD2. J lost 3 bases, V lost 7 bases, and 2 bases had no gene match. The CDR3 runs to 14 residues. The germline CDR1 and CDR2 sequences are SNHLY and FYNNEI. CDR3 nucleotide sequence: TGTGCCAGCAAGGGGACTAGCGGGGGCTACGAGCAGTACTTC. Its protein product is CASKGTSGGYEQYF. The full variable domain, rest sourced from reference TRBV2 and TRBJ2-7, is EPEVTQTPSHQVTQMGQEVILRCVPISNHLYFYWYRQILGQKVEFLVSFYNNEISEKSEIFDDQFSVERPDGSNFTLKIRSTKLEDSAMYFCASKGTSGGYEQYFGPGTRLTVT.

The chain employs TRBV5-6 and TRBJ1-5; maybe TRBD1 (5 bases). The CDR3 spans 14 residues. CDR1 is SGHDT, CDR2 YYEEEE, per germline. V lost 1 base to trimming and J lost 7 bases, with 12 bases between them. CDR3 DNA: TGTGCCAGCAGCTTGAGGGGAGCTGACCAGCCCCAGCATTTT. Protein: CASSLRGADQPQHF.

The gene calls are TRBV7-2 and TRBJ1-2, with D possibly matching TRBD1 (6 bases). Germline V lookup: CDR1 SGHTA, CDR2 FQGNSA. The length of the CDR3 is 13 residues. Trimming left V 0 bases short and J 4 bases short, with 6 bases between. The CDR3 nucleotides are TGTGCCAGCAGCTTAGCAGGGGGCTATGGCTACACCTTC. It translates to CASSLAGGYGYTF.

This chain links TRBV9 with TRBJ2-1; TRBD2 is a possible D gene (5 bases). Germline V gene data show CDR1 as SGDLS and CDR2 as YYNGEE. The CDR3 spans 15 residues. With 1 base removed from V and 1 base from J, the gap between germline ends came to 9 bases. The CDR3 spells CASSVSGGSYNEQFF. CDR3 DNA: TGTGCCAGCAGCGTATCCGGCGGGTCCTACAATGAGCAGTTCTTC.

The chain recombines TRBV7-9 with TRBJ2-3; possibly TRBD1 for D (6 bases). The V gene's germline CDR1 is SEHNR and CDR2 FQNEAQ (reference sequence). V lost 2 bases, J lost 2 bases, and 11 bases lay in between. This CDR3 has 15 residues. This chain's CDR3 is CASSLWTAPTDTQYF. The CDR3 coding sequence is TGTGCCAGCAGCTTATGGACAGCACCCACAGATACGCAGTATTTT.